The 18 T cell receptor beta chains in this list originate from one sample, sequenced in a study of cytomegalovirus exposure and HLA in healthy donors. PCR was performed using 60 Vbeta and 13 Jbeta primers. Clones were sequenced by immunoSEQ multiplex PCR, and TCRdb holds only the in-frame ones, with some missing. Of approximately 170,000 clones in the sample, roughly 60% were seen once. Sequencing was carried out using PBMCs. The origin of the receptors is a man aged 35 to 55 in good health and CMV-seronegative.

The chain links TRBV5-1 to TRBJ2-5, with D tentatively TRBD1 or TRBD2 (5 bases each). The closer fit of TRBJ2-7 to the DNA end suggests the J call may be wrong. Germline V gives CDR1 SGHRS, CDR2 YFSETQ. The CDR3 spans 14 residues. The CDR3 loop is CASSQGERDYEQYF. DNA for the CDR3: TGCGCCAGCAGCCAAGGGGAGAGGGACTACGAGCAGTACTTC.

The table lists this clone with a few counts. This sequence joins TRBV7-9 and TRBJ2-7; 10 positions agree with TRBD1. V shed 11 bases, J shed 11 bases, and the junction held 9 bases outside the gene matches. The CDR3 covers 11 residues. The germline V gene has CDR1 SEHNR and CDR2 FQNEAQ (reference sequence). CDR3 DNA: TGTGCCGGCGGGACAGGGGAAATGGAGTACTTC. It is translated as CAGGTGEMEYF. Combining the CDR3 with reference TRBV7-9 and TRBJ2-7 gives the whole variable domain DTGVSQNPRHKITKRGQNVTFRCDPISEHNRLYWYRQTLGQGPEFLTYFQNEAQLEKSRLLSDRFSAERPKGSFSTLEIQRTEQGDSAMYLCAGGTGEMEYFGPGTRLTVT.

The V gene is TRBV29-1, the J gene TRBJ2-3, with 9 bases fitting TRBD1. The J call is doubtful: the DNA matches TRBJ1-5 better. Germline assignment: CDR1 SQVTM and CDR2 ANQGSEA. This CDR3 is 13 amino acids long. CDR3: CSVTGGPTDTQHF. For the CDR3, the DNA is TGCAGCGTCACAGGGGGCCCCACAGATACGCAGCATTTT.

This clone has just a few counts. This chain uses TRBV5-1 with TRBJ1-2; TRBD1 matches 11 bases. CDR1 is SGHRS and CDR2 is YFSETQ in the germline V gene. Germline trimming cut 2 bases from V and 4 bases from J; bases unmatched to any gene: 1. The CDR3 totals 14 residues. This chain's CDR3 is CASSLGQGAYGYTF. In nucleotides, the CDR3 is TGCGCCAGCAGCTTAGGACAGGGGGCCTATGGCTACACCTTC.

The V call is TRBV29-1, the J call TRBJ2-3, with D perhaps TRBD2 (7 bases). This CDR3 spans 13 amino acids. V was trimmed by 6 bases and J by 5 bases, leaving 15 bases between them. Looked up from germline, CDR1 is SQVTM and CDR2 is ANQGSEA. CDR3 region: CSVVRGAVDTQYF. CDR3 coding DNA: TGCAGCGTAGTACGGGGGGCTGTAGATACGCAGTATTTT.

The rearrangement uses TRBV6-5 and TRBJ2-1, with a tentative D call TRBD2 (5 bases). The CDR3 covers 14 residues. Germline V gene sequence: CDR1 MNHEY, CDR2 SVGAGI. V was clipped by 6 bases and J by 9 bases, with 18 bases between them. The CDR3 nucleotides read TGTGCCAGCAGCCCTGCTGTTGGGGAGTCTGAGCAGTTCTTC. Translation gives CASSPAVGESEQFF.

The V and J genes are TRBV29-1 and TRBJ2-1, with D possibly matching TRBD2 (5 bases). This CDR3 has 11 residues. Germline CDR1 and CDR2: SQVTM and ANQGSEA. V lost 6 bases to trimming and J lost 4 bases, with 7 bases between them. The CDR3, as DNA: TGCAGCGTACTAGAATACAATGAGCAGTTCTTC. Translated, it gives CSVLEYNEQFF.

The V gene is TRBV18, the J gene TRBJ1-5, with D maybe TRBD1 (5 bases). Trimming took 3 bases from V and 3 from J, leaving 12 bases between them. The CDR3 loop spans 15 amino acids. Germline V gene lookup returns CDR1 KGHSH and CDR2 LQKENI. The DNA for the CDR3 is TGTGCCAGCTCACCTCAGGACACCGACAATCAGCCCCAGCATTTT. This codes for CASSPQDTDNQPQHF.

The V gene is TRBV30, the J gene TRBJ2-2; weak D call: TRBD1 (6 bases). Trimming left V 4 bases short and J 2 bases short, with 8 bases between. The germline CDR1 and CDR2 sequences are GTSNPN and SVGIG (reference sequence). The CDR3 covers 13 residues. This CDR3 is CAWTGTNTGELFF. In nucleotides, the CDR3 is TGTGCCTGGACCGGGACAAACACCGGGGAGCTGTTTTTT.

The CDR3 bases are TGTGCCAGCAGTCCACAGTCCTCTGGAAACACCATATATTTT. Translated: CASSPQSSGNTIYF. J is TRBJ1-3 and V is TRBV28, with D hard to call. The V gene lost 5 bases and the J gene lost 0 bases, with 8 bases spanning the gap. This CDR3 contains 14 residues. Germline CDR1 is MDHEN and CDR2 is SYDVKM.

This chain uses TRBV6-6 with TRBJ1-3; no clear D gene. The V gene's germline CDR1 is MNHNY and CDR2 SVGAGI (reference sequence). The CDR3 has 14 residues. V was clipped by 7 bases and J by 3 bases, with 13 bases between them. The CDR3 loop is CASTEFRSGNTIYF. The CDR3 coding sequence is TGTGCCAGCACCGAATTTAGAAGTGGAAACACCATATATTTT.

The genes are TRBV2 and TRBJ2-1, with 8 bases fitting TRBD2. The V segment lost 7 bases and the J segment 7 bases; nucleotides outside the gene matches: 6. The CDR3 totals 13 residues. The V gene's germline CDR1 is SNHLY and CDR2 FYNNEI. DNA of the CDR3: TGTGCCAGCACCCGGACTAGCAAGAATGAGCAGTTCTTC. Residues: CASTRTSKNEQFF.

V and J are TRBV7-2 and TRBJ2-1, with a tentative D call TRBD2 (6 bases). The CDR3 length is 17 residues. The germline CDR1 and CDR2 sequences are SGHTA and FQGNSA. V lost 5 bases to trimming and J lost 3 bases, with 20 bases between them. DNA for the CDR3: TGTGCCAGCAGCGCTACGGGGTCGGGAGTGTTCTACAATGAGCAGTTCTTC. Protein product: CASSATGSGVFYNEQFF.

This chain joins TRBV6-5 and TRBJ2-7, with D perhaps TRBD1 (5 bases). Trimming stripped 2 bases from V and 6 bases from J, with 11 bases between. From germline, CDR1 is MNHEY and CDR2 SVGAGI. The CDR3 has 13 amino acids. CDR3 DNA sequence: TGTGCCAGCAGTTACAGGGGTTCGGGCGAGCAGTACTTC. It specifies CASSYRGSGEQYF.

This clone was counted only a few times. Here the CDR3 reads CASSPLAGGHPLTDTQYF. CDR3 DNA: TGTGCCAGCAGCCCTCTAGCGGGAGGTCACCCACTCACAGATACGCAGTATTTT. The chain employs TRBV4-2 and TRBJ2-3, with 11 bases aligning to TRBD2. Germline V lookup: CDR1 LGHNA, CDR2 YNFKEQ. Losses at the gene ends were 4 bases for V and 2 bases for J; bases not matched to a gene: 11. The CDR3 sequence is 18 residues long.

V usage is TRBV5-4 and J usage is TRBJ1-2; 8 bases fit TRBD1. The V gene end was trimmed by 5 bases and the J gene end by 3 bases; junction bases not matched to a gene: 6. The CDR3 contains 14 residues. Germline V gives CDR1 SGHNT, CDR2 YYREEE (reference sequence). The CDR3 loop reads CASRPRQGYYGYTF. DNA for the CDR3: TGTGCCAGCAGACCACGACAGGGGTACTATGGCTACACCTTC.

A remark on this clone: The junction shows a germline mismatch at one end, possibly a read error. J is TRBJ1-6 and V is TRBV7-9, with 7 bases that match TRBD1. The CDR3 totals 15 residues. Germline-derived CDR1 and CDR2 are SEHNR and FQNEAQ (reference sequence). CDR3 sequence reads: CSSSPSGTVLSPLHF. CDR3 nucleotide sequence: TGTTCCAGCAGCCCCTCCGGGACAGTTCTTTCACCCCTCCACTTT.

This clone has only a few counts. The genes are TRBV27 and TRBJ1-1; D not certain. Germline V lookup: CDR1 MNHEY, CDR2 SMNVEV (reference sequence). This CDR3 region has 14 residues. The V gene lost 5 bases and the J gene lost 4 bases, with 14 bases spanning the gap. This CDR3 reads CASSPGVDGTEAFF. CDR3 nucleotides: TGTGCCAGCAGTCCCGGAGTCGACGGCACTGAAGCTTTCTTT.